The rows below give T cell receptor beta chains drawn from one sample of a study of shared clonotypes between healthy human individuals. This table comes from immunoSEQ multiplex PCR, and its TCRdb copy is limited to in-frame clones, with some not included. The table shows millions of clones, with more than 80% occurring only once. Sequenced: naive CD4+ T cells from PBMCs. Every receptor here comes from a man between 18 and 35 years old in good health. Some clones in this sample may be carry-over from other donors' samples. Each CDR3 is given with its conserved first and last residue. D genes are given only for firm matches. The size of a clone is reported for some rows only, either as once, few or many, or as a class for expanded clones.

size,D,J,V,CDR3,DNA
.,.,TRBJ2-1,TRBV15,CATSSPEDWLNEQFF,TGTGCCACCAGCTCCCCGGAGGACTGGCTAAATGAGCAGTTCTTC
.,.,TRBJ2-5,TRBV2,CASSPFSGQETQYF,TGTGCCAGCAGCCCCTTCAGCGGACAAGAGACCCAGTACTTC
.,TRBD2,TRBJ2-7,TRBV7-2,CASSPQTSAPYEQYF,TGTGCCAGCAGCCCTCAGACTAGCGCACCCTACGAGCAGTACTTC
.,.,TRBJ2-2,TRBV9,CASSGPTGDVSGELFF,TGTGCCAGCAGCGGCCCCACCGGGGACGTATCCGGGGAGCTGTTTTTT
few,TRBD1,TRBJ1-2,TRBV6-4,CASSPGGDYGYTF,TGTGCCAGCAGTCCAGGGGGCGACTATGGCTACACCTTC
.,.,TRBJ2-7,TRBV29-1,CSVDNYSEQYF,TGCAGCGTTGATAATTATAGCGAGCAGTACTTC
.,.,TRBJ1-5,TRBV4-1,CASSAPGGRQPQHF,TGCGCCAGCAGCGCCCCCGGGGGCCGGCAGCCCCAGCATTTT
.,.,TRBJ2-3,TRBV5-1,CASSLGGITDTQYF,TGCGCCAGCAGCTTGGGCGGGATCACAGATACGCAGTATTTT
.,TRBD2,TRBJ2-1,TRBV11-2,CASSLSGNSYNEQFF,TGTGCCAGCAGCCTCAGCGGGAACTCCTACAATGAGCAGTTCTTC
.,.,TRBJ2-5,TRBV4-3,CASSPSLTEETQYF,TGCGCCAGCAGCCCGAGCCTGACAGAAGAGACCCAGTACTTC
.,TRBD1,TRBJ1-1,TRBV9,CASSVGQGQNTEAFF,TGTGCCAGCAGCGTCGGACAGGGCCAGAACACTGAAGCTTTCTTT
.,TRBD2,TRBJ2-3,TRBV11-2,CASSFLAGGVTDTQYF,TGTGCCAGCAGCTTCTTAGCGGGAGGGGTCACAGATACGCAGTATTTT
.,TRBD2,TRBJ2-7,TRBV7-9,CASSLRTSGSYEQYF,TGTGCCAGCAGCCTCCGGACTAGCGGGAGCTACGAGCAGTACTTC
.,.,TRBJ2-1,TRBV20-1,CSARADNEQFF,TGCAGTGCTAGAGCGGACAATGAGCAGTTCTTC
.,.,TRBJ1-2,TRBV27,CASSFVGPGYGYTF,TGTGCCAGCAGTTTCGTGGGGCCGGGGTATGGCTACACCTTC
.,.,TRBJ2-5,TRBV14,CASSQAGSETQYF,TGTGCCAGCAGCCAAGCAGGGAGTGAGACCCAGTACTTC
.,TRBD1,TRBJ1-2,TRBV2,CASGQGVYGYTF,TGTGCCAGCGGTCAGGGGGTATATGGCTACACCTTC
.,.,TRBJ2-1,TRBV5-4,CASRMGEGASYNEQFF,TGTGCCAGCAGGATGGGGGAGGGGGCCTCCTACAATGAGCAGTTCTTC
.,.,TRBJ1-4,TRBV5-4,CASSLWGGEKLFF,TGTGCCAGCAGCTTGTGGGGAGGGGAAAAACTGTTTTTT
.,.,TRBJ1-2,TRBV5-1,CASSLGRAEANYGYTF,TGCGCCAGCAGCTTAGGTCGGGCGGAAGCTAACTATGGCTACACCTTC
.,TRBD1,TRBJ2-4,TRBV28,CASSLAAGGLAKNIQYF,TGTGCCAGCAGTTTAGCTGCAGGGGGCTTAGCCAAAAACATTCAGTACTTC
.,TRBD2,TRBJ2-5,TRBV4-3,CASSQEFGGRDQETQYF,TGCGCCAGCAGCCAAGAATTTGGCGGGAGGGACCAAGAGACCCAGTACTTC
.,TRBD2,TRBJ2-7,TRBV28,CASIGWAGGLYEQYF,TGTGCCAGCATTGGTTGGGCGGGAGGGCTCTACGAGCAGTACTTC
.,TRBD2,TRBJ2-1,TRBV5-4,CASSSVAGGLYNEQFF,TGTGCCAGCAGCTCAGTAGCGGGAGGCCTATACAATGAGCAGTTCTTC
.,.,TRBJ2-3,TRBV19,CASRSSLATQYF,TGTGCCAGTAGGTCCTCTCTTGCTACGCAGTATTTT
.,.,TRBJ1-2,TRBV7-9,CASSARDRYGYTF,TGTGCCAGCAGCGCCCGGGACCGTTATGGCTACACCTTC
.,.,TRBJ1-2,TRBV28,CASREKYRVVSGYTF,TGTGCCAGCAGGGAGAAATACAGGGTTGTGAGTGGCTACACCTTC
.,.,TRBJ1-1,TRBV6-1,CASSEWGTEAFF,TGTGCCAGCAGTGAATGGGGGACTGAAGCTTTCTTT
.,.,TRBJ1-2,TRBV7-9,CASSLTDSRYTF,TGTGCCAGCAGCTTAACCGACAGCAGGTACACCTTC
once,TRBD2,TRBJ2-4,TRBV28,CASSKGLAGPLYF,TGTGCCAGCAGTAAGGGACTAGCGGGCCCTTTGTACTTC
.,TRBD1,TRBJ1-3,TRBV6-1,CASRRQGAFGNTIYF,TGTGCCAGCAGACGACAGGGGGCATTTGGAAACACCATATATTTT
once,TRBD2,TRBJ2-5,TRBV5-4,CASSRAGGGQETQYF,TGTGCCAGCAGTAGAGCGGGGGGGGGCCAAGAGACCCAGTACTTC
once,.,TRBJ2-5,TRBV14,CASSQDLGSGRVTQYF,TGTGCCAGCAGCCAAGATCTCGGGTCAGGAAGGGTGACCCAGTACTTC
.,TRBD1,TRBJ2-1,TRBV28,CASSFGGLGQSRNEQFF,TGTGCCAGCAGTTTTGGAGGCTTGGGACAGAGCCGCAATGAGCAGTTCTTC
.,.,TRBJ1-1,TRBV7-9,CASSFEGEGAEAFF,TGTGCCAGCAGCTTTGAGGGGGAAGGGGCTGAAGCTTTCTTT
.,.,TRBJ2-3,TRBV2,CASSLESRDTQYF,TGTGCCAGCAGCCTAGAATCGAGGGATACGCAGTATTTT
.,.,TRBJ1-1,TRBV7-9,CASSFNIQMNTEAFF,TGTGCCAGCAGCTTCAATATACAGATGAACACTGAAGCTTTCTTT
.,TRBD2,TRBJ2-7,TRBV6-6,CASRFTSGRHYEQYF,TGTGCCAGCAGGTTCACTAGCGGGAGACATTACGAGCAGTACTTC
.,.,TRBJ2-4,TRBV6-5,CASRRTEIAKNIQYF,TGTGCCAGCAGACGTACTGAGATAGCCAAAAACATTCAGTACTTC
.,TRBD1,TRBJ1-2,TRBV6-5,CASSYSNRGSYGYTF,TGTGCCAGCAGTTACTCGAACAGGGGGTCCTATGGCTACACCTTC
once,TRBD1,TRBJ1-2,TRBV2,CASGRRQGSNYGYTF,TGTGCCAGCGGGCGTCGACAGGGCTCTAACTATGGCTACACCTTC
once,.,TRBJ2-3,TRBV5-1,CASTPEGWTDTQYF,TGCGCCAGCACCCCAGAGGGGTGGACAGATACGCAGTATTTT
once,TRBD2,TRBJ2-1,TRBV5-4,CASSLGLAGFNEQFF,TGTGCCAGCAGCTTGGGGCTAGCGGGATTCAATGAGCAGTTCTTC